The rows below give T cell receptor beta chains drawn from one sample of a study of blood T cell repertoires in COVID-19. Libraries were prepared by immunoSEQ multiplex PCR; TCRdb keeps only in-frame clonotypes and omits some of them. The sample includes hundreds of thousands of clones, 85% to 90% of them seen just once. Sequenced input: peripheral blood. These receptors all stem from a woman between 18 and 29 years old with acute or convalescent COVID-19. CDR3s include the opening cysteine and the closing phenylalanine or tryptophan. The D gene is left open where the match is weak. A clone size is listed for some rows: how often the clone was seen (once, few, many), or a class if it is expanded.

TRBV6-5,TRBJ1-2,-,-,CASSPTGAGDYGYTF,TGTGCCAGCAGCCCAACCGGGGCGGGGGACTATGGCTACACCTTC
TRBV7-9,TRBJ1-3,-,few,CASSFRGRENYRSGNTIYF,TGTGCCAGCAGCTTTAGGGGCAGGGAAAACTACCGCTCTGGAAACACCATATATTTT
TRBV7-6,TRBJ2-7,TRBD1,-,CASSYTGDEQYF,TGTGCCAGCAGCTACACAGGGGATGAGCAGTACTTC
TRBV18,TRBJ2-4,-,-,CASSPLGATLLAKNIQYF,TGTGCCAGCTCACCACTGGGGGCGACTTTACTAGCCAAAAACATTCAGTACTTC
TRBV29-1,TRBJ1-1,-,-,CSVRTRRNTEAFF,TGCAGCGTTAGGACAAGGAGGAACACTGAAGCTTTCTTT
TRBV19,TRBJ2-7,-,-,CASSDRDSHPTRQYF,TGTGCCAGTAGTGACCGGGACTCGCATCCGACGAGGCAGTACTTC
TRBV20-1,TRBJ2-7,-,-,CSAEEYYEQYF,TGCAGTGCGGAGGAATATTACGAGCAGTACTTC
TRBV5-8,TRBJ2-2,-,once,CASSFPSGELFF,TGTGCCAGCAGCTTCCCATCCGGGGAGCTGTTTTTT
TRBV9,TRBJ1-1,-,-,CASSVHPRNPKMNTEAFF,TGTGCCAGCAGCGTACACCCCAGGAACCCTAAAATGAACACTGAAGCTTTCTTT
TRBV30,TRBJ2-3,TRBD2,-,CAWSELAGTTDTQYF,TGTGCCTGGAGTGAACTAGCGGGGACCACAGATACGCAGTATTTT